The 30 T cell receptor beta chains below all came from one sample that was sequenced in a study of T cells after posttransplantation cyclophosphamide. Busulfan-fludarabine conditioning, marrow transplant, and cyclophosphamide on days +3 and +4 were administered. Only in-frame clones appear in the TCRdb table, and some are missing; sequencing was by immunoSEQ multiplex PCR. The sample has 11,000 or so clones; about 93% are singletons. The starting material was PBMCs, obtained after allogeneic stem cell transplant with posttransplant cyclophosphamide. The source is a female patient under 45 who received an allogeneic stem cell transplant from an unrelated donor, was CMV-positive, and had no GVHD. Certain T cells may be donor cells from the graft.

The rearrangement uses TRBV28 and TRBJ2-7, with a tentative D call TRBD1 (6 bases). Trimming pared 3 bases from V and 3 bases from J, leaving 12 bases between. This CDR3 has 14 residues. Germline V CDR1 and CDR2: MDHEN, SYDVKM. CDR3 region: CASSFGLQGYEQYF. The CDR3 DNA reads TGTGCCAGCAGTTTCGGGTTACAGGGCTACGAGCAGTACTTC.

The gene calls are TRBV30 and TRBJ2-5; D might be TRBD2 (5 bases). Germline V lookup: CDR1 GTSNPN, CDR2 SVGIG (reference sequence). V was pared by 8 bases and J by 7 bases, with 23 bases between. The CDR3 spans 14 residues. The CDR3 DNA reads TGTGCCCAACGGTACGGGGTTGGTTTGGGGACCCAGTACTTC. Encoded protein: CAQRYGVGLGTQYF.

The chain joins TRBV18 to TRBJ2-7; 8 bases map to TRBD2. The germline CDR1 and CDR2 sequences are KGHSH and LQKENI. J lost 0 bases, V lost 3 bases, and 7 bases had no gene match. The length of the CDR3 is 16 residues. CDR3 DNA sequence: TGTGCCAGCTCACCCCTGATAGCGGGAAGCTCCTACGAGCAGTACTTC. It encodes CASSPLIAGSSYEQYF.

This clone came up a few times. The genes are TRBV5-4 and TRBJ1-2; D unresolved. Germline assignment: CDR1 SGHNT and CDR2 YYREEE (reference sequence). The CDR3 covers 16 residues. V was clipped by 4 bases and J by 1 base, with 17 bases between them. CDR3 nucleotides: TGTGCCAGCAGCGGAGGTTGGGGTAGGGATAACTATGGCTACACCTTC. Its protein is CASSGGWGRDNYGYTF. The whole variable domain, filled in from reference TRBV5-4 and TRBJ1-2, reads ETGVTQSPTHLIKTRGQQVTLRCSSQSGHNTVSWYQQALGQGPQFIFQYYREEENGRGNFPPRFSGLQFPNYSSELNVNALELDDSALYLCASSGGWGRDNYGYTFGSGTRLTVV.

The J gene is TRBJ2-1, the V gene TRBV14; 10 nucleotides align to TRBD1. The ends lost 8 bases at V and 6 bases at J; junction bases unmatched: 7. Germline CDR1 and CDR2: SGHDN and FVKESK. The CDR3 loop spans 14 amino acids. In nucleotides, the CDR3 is TGTGCCAGCGGGGACAGGGGTGCCTTCAATGAGCAGTTCTTC. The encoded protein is CASGDRGAFNEQFF.

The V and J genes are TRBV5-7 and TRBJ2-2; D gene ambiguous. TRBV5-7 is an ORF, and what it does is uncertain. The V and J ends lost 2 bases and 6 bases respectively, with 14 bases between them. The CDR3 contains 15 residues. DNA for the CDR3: TGTGCCAGCAGCTTAGAGGCTAGTATCCCCGGGGAGCTGTTTTTT. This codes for CASSLEASIPGELFF.

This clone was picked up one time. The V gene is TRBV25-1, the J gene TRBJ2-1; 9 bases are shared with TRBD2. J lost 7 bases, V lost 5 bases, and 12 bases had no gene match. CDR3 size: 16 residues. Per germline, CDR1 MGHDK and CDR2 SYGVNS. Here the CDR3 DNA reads TGTGCCAGCAGTTCCCCGGGTAGCGGGAGAAAAAATGAGCAGTTCTTC. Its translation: CASSSPGSGRKNEQFF. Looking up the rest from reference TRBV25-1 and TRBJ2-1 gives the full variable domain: EADIYQTPRYLVIGTGKKITLECSQTMGHDKMYWYQQDPGMELHLIHYSYGVNSTEKGDLSSESTVSRIRTEHFPLTLESARPSHTSQYLCASSSPGSGRKNEQFFGPGTRLTVL.

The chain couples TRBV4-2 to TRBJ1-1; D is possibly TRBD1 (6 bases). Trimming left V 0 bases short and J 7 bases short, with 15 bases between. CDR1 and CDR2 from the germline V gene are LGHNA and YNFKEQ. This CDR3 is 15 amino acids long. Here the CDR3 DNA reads TGTGCCAGCAGCCAAGATACTCGACAGGATGTTGAAGCTTTCTTT. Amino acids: CASSQDTRQDVEAFF.

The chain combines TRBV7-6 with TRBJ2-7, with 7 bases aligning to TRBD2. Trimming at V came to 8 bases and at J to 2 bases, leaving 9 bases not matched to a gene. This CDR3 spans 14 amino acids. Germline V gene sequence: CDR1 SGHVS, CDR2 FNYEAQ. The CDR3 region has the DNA TGTGCCAGCTCCGTGGGGGGGAGTCCCTACGAGCAGTACTTC. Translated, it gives CASSVGGSPYEQYF.

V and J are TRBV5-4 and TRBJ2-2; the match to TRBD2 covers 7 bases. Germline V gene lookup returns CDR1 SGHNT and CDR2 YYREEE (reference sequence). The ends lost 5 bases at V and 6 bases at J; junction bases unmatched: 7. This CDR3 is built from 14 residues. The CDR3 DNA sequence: TGTGCCAGCAGAGGGCCCGGGGGGTCCGGGGAGCTGTTTTTT. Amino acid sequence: CASRGPGGSGELFF.

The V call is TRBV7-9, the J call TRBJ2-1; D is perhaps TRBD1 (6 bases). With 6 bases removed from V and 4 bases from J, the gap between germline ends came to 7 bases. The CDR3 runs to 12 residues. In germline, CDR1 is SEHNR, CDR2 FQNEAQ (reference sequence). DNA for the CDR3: TGTGCCAGCAGGGACAGATACAATGAGCAGTTCTTC. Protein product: CASRDRYNEQFF.

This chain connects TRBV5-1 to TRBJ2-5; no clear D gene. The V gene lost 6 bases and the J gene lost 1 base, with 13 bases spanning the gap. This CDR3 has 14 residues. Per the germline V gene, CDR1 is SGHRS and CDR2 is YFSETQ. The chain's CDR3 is CASTFGPAQETQYF. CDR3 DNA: TGCGCCAGCACCTTCGGTCCCGCCCAAGAGACCCAGTACTTC.

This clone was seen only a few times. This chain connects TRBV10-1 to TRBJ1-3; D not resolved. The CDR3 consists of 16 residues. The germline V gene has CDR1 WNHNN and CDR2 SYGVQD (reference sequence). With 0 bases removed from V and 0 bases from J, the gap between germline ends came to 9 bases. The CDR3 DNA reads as TGCGCCAGCAGTGAGTCGGGGAGCATCTCTGGAAACACCATATATTTT. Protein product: CASSESGSISGNTIYF.

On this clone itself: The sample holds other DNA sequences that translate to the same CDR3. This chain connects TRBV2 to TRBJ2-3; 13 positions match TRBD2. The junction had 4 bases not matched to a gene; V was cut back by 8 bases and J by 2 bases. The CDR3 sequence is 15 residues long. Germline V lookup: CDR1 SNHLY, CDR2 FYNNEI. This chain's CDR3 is CASGLAGDPTDTQYF. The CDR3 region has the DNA TGTGCCAGCGGACTAGCGGGAGATCCCACAGATACGCAGTATTTT.

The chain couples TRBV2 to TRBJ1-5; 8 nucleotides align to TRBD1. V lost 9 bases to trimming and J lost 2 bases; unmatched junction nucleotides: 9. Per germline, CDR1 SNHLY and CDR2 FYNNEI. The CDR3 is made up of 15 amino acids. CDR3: CASSLTGGGNQPQHF. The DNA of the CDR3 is TGTGCCAGTTCCCTTACAGGGGGAGGCAATCAGCCCCAGCATTTT.

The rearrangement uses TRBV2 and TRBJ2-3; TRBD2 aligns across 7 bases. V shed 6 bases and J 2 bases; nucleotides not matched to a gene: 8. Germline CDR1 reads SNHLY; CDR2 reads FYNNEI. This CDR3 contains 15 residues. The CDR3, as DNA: TGTGCCAGCAGCTTGGGGGGAGGGGTCACAGATACGCAGTATTTT. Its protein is CASSLGGGVTDTQYF.

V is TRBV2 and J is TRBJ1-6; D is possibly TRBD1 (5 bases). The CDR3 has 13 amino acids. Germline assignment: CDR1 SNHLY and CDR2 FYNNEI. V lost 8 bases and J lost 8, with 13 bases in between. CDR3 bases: TGTGCCAGCCGCCCGGACACGTATTCACCCCTCCACTTT. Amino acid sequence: CASRPDTYSPLHF.

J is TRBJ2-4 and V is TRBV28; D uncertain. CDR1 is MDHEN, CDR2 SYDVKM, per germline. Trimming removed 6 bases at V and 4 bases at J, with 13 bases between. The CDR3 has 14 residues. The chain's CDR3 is CASRTTVIKNIQYF. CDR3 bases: TGTGCCAGCAGAACGACTGTGATTAAAAACATTCAGTACTTC. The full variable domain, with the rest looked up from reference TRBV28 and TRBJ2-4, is DVKVTQSSRYLVKRTGEKVFLECVQDMDHENMFWYRQDPGLGLRLIYFSYDVKMKEKGDIPEGYSVSREKKERFSLILESASTNQTSMYLCASRTTVIKNIQYFGAGTRLSVL.

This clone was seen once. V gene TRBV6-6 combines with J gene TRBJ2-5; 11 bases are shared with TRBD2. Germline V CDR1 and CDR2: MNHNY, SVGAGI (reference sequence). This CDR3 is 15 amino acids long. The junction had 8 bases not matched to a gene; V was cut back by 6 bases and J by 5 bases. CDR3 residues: CASSPTSGEWETQYF. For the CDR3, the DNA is TGTGCCAGCAGCCCGACTAGCGGGGAATGGGAGACCCAGTACTTC.

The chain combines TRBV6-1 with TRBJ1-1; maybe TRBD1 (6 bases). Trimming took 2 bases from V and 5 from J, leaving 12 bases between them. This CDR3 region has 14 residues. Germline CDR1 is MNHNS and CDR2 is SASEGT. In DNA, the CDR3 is TGTGCCAGCAGTGAACAGGGGCGTAGGACTGAAGCTTTCTTT. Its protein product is CASSEQGRRTEAFF.

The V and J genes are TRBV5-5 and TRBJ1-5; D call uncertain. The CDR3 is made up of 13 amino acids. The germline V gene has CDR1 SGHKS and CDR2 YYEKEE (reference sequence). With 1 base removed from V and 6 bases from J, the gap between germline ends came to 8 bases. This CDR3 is CASSLTPLQPQHF. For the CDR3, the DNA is TGTGCCAGCAGCTTGACTCCCCTTCAGCCCCAGCATTTT.

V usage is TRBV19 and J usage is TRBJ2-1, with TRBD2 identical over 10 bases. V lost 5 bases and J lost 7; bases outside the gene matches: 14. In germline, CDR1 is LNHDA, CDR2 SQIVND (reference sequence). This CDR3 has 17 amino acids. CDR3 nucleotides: TGTGCCAGTAGTCTAGGGGGAAGCGGGAGGGTATGGAATGAGCAGTTCTTC. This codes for CASSLGGSGRVWNEQFF. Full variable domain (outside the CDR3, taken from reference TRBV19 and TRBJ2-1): DGGITQSPKYLFRKEGQNVTLSCEQNLNHDAMYWYRQDPGQGLRLIYYSQIVNDFQKGDIAEGYSVSREKKESFPLTVTSAQKNPTAFYLCASSLGGSGRVWNEQFFGPGTRLTVL.

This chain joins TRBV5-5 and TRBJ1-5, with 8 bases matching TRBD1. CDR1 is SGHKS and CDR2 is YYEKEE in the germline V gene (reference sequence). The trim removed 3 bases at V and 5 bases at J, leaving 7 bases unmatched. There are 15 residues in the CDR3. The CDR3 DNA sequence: TGTGCCAGCAGCTCGGACAGGGCAAGGGATCAGCCCCAGCATTTT. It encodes CASSSDRARDQPQHF.

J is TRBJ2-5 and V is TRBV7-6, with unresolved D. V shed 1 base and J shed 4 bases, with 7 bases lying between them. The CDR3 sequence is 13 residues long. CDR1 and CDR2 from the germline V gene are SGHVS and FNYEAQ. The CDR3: CASSLVVTETQYF. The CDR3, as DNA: TGTGCCAGCAGCTTAGTAGTAACAGAGACCCAGTACTTC.

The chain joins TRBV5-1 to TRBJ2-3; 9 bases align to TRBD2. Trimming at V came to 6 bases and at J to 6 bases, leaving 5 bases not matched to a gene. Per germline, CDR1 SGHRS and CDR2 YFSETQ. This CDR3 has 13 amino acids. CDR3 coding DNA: TGCGCCAGCAAGGCGGGGGGGCCCGATACGCAGTATTTT. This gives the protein CASKAGGPDTQYF.

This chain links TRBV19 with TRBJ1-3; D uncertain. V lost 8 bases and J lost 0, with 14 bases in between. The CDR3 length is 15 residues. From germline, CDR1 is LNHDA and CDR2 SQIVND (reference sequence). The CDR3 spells CASRPRGSSGNTIYF. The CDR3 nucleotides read TGTGCCAGTCGCCCCCGTGGCAGCTCTGGAAACACCATATATTTT.

CDR3 DNA sequence: TGTGCCAGCAGCCAAGATAACCGGGAGATAAACATTCAGTACTTC. Protein: CASSQDNREINIQYF. The J gene is TRBJ2-4, the V gene TRBV14; weak D call: TRBD2 (6 bases). V was pared by 0 bases and J by 6 bases, with 12 bases between. Germline V lookup: CDR1 SGHDN, CDR2 FVKESK. This CDR3 region has 15 residues.

CDR3 residues: CASQRSDRGRETQYF. CDR3 nucleotide sequence: TGTGCCAGCCAGAGGAGCGACAGGGGGCGGGAGACCCAGTACTTC. This chain uses TRBV28 with TRBJ2-5; 10 bases match TRBD1. Germline lookup yields CDR1 MDHEN and CDR2 SYDVKM. This CDR3 comprises 15 residues. J gave up 5 bases and V 8 bases, and 11 bases lay outside the gene matches.

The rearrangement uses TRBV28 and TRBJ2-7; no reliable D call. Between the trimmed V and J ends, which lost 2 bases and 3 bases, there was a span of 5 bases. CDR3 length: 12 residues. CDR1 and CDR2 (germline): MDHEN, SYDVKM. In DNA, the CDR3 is TGTGCCAGCAGTTTAACTTACTACGAGCAGTACTTC. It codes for CASSLTYYEQYF.

CDR3 in amino acids: CASSTTSAANTGELFF. The CDR3 nucleotides are TGCGCCAGCAGCACCACTAGCGCCGCGAACACCGGGGAGCTGTTTTTT. The V call is TRBV5-1, the J call TRBJ2-2; TRBD2 agrees at 7 bases. The germline CDR1 and CDR2 sequences are SGHRS and YFSETQ. This CDR3 contains 16 residues. Unmatched junction bases numbered 6, after V lost 4 bases and J lost 0 bases.